The clone carrying this TCR beta chain was detected a few times. Recovered status applied to Cohort 3 donors who had two consecutive negative PCRs. It also applied to those with clearance or with symptom resolution. This table comes from immunoSEQ multiplex PCR, and its TCRdb copy is limited to in-frame clones, with some not included. Of about 330,000 clones detected, 87% appear once; the ten largest clones hold less than 6%. The source of the sample is a study of blood T cell repertoires in COVID-19. Study-level information: T cells, B-cell-depleted T cells, or PBMCs provided the cDNA or gDNA that served as material.

V was pared by 4 bases and J by 18 bases, with 16 bases between. Germline V gene sequence: CDR1 MNHEY, CDR2 SVGEGT. The CDR3 has 12 residues. The receptor comes from a woman aged 25-40 years who had recovered from COVID-19. The V and J genes are TRBV6-2 or TRBV6-3 and TRBJ1-6; a weak D match, TRBD1 (5 bases). The source material was PBMCs or T cells enriched from blood (not recorded which). CDR3 in amino acids: CASSSSRTGSHF. Here the CDR3 DNA reads TGTGCCAGCAGTTCCTCGCGAACAGGCTCCCACTTT.